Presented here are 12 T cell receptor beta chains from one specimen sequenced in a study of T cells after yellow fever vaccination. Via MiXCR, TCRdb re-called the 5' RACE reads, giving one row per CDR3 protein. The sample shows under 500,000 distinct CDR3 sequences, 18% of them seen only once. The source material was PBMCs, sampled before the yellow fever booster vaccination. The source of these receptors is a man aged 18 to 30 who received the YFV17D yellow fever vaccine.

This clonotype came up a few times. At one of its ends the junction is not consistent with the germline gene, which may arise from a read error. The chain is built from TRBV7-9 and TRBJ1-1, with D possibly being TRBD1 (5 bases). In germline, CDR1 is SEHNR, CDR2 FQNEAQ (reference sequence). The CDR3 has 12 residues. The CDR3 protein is CASSLERRDWGF. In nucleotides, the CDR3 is TGTGCCAGCAGCTTAGAGAGGAGGGACTGGGGCTTT.

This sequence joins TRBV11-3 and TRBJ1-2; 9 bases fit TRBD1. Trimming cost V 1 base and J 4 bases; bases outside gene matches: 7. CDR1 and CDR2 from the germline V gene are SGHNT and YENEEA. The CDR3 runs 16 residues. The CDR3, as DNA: TGTGCCAGCAGCTTAGTCCTGGACAGGGGTCCCTATGGCTACACCTTC. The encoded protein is CASSLVLDRGPYGYTF.

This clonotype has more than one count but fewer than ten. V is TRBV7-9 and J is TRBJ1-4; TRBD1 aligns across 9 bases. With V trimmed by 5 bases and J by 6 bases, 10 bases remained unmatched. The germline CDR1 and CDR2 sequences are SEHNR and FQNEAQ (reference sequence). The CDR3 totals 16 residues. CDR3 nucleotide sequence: TGTGCCAGCAGCATCCTGCGACAGGGGGTTGATGAAAAACTGTTTTTT. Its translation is CASSILRQGVDEKLFF.

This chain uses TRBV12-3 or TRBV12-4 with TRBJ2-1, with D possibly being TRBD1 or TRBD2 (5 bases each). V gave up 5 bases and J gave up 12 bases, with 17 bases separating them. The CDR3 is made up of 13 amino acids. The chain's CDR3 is CASSPGRETGQFF. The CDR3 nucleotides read TGTGCCAGCAGTCCGGGACGCGAGACTGGGCAGTTCTTC.

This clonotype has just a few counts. CDR3: CASSLGSGGPHNEQFF. DNA of the CDR3: TGTGCCAGCAGCTTAGGTAGCGGGGGGCCTCACAATGAGCAGTTCTTC. The genes are TRBV7-6 and TRBJ2-1; 10 nucleotides align to TRBD2. The V gene end was trimmed by 1 base and the J gene end by 5 bases; junction bases not matched to a gene: 5. Germline CDR1 SGHVS, CDR2 FNYEAQ. This CDR3 contains 16 residues.

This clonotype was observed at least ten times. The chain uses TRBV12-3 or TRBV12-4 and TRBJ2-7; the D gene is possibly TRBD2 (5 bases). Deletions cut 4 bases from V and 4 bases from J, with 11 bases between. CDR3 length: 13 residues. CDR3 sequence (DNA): TGTGCCAGCAGTTGGAGAAGGAGGTACGAGCAGTACTTC. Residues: CASSWRRRYEQYF.

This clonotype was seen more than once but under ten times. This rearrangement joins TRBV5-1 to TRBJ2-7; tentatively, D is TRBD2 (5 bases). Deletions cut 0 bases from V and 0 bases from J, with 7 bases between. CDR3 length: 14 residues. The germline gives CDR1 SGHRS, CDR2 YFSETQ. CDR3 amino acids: CASSLDGDSYEQYV. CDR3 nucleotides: TGCGCCAGCAGCTTGGACGGGGACTCCTACGAGCAGTACGTC.

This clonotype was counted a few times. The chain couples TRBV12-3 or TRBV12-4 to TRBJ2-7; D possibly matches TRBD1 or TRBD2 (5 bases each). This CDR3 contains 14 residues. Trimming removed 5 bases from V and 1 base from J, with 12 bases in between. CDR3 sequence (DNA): TGTGCCAGCAGTCTCGGGACCCGATCCTACGAGCAGTACTTC. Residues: CASSLGTRSYEQYF.

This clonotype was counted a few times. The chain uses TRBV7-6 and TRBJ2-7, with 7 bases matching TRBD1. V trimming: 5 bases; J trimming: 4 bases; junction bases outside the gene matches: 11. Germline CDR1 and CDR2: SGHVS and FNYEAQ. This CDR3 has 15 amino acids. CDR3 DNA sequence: TGTGCCAGCAGCCCTGGGGACAGTTTACCATACGAGCAGTACTTC. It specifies CASSPGDSLPYEQYF.

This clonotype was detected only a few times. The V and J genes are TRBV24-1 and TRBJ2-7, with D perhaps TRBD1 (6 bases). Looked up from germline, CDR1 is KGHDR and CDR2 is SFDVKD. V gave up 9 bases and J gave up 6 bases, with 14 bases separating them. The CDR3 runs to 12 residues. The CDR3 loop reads CATQGIGGEQYF. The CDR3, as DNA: TGTGCCACCCAGGGGATAGGAGGCGAGCAGTACTTC.

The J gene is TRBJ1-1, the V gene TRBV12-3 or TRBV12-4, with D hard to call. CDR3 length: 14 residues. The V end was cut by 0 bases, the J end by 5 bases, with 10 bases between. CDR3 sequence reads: CASSLAPRGTEAFF. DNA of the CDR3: TGTGCCAGCAGTTTAGCCCCCCGCGGGACTGAAGCTTTCTTT.

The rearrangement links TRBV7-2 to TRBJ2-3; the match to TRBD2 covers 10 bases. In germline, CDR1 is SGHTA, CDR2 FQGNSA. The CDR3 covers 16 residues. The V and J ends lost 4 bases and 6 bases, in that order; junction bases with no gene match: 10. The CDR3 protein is CASSSSSGGRGDTQYF. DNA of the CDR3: TGTGCCAGCAGCTCCTCTAGCGGGGGCCGGGGGGATACGCAGTATTTT.